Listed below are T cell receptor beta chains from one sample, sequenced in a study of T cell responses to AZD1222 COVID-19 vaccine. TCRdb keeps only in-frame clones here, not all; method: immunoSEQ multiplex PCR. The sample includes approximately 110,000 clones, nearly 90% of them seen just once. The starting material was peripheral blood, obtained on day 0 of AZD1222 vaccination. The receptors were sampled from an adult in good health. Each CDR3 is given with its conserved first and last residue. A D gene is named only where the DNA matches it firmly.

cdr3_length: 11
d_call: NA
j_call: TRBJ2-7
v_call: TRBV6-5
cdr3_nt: TGTGCCAGCAGCCCCCGGAGCGAGCAGTACTTC
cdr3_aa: CASSPRSEQYF

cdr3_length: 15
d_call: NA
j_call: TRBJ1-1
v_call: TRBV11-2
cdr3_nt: TGTGCCAGCAGCCCCATCTTCTCGGCGAACACTGAAGCTTTCTTT
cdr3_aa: CASSPIFSANTEAFF

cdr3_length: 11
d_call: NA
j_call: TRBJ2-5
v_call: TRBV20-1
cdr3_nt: TGCAGTGCTAGAGATCCGCGAACCCAGTACTTC
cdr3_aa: CSARDPRTQYF

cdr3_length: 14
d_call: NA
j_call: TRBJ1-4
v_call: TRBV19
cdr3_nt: TGTGCCAGTAATGAGGGGAGGGATGGTGAAAAACTGTTTTTT
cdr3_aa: CASNEGRDGEKLFF

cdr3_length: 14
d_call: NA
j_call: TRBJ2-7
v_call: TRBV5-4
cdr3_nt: TGTGCCAGCAGCTTGGGGGCGGGGCAGAACGAGCAGTACTTC
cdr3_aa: CASSLGAGQNEQYF

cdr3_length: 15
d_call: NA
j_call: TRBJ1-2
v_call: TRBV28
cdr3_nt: TGTGCCAGCAGTTTAAGCTTGACAGAGATGTATGGCTACACCTTC
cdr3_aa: CASSLSLTEMYGYTF

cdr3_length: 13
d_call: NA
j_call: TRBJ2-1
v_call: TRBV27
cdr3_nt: TGTGCCAGCAGTCGGACAGCCAACAATGAGCAGTTCTTC
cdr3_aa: CASSRTANNEQFF

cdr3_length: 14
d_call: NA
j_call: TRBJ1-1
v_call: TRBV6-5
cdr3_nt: TGTGCCAGCAAAAAAGAGAGGGATCGAACTGAAGCTTTCTTT
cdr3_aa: CASKKERDRTEAFF

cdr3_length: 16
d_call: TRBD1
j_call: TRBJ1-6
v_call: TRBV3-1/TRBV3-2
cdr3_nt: TGTGCCAGCAGCCAGACGGACAGGGGTATGAGTTCACCCCTCCACTTT
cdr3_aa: CASSQTDRGMSSPLHF

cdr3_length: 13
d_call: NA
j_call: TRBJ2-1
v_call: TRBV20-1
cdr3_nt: TGCAGTGCTAGTGACTGGGAACACACTGAGCAGTTCTTC
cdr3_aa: CSASDWEHTEQFF

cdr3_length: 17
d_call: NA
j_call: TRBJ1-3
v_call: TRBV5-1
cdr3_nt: TGCGCCAGCAGCCTCCTCGTTGGGGGGCCCTCTGGAAACACCATATATTTT
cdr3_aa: CASSLLVGGPSGNTIYF

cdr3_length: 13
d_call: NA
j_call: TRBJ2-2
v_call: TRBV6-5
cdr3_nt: TGTGCCAGCAGTTACACCCAGACCGGGGAGCTGTTTTTT
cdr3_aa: CASSYTQTGELFF

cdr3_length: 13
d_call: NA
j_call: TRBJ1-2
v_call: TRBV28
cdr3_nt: TGTGCCAGCAGTTTAAGACTAGTGGGTGGCTACACCTTC
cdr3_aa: CASSLRLVGGYTF

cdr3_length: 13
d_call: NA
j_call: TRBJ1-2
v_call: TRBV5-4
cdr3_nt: TGTGCCAGCAGCTTGGAGGGGGGGTATGGCTACACCTTC
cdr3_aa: CASSLEGGYGYTF

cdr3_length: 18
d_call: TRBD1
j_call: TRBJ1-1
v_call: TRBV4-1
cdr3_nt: TGCGCCAGCAGCGAAACCCTAGTGACAGGGTATATGAACACTGAAGCTTTCTTT
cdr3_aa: CASSETLVTGYMNTEAFF

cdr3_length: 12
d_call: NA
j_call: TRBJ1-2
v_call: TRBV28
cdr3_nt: TGTGCCAGCAGCCGAGGGTACTATGGCTACACCTTC
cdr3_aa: CASSRGYYGYTF

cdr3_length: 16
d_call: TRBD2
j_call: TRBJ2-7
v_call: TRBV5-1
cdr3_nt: TGCGCCAGCAGCGGGGGGACTAGCGGGAGTTTCTACGAGCAGTACTTC
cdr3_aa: CASSGGTSGSFYEQYF

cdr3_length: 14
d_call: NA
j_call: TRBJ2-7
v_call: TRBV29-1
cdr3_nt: TGCAGCGTTTACGAAGGGCGGAGTTCCTACGAGCAGTACTTC
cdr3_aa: CSVYEGRSSYEQYF